The 10 T cell receptor beta chains reported below all come from one sample, sequenced in a study of blood T cell repertoires in COVID-19. The assay was immunoSEQ multiplex PCR, and TCRdb's table has in-frame clones only and misses some. The sample lists around 150,000 clones; 88% were seen once. Sequencing was carried out using peripheral blood. Source of these receptors: a man aged 50-60 years with active or convalescent COVID-19.

The chain is built from TRBV7-9 and TRBJ1-6, with no clear D. This CDR3 comprises 15 residues. Germline loops: CDR1 SEHNR, CDR2 FQNEAQ (reference sequence). V was trimmed by 6 bases and J by 7 bases, leaving 16 bases between them. As DNA, the CDR3 is TGTGCCAGCAGGTCTCCGGAACAGCTAAATTCACCCCTCCACTTT. It yields the protein CASRSPEQLNSPLHF.

V usage is TRBV7-9 and J usage is TRBJ1-2, with a possible D match to TRBD1 (5 bases). The CDR3 has 12 amino acids. CDR1 is SEHNR, CDR2 FQNEAQ, per germline (reference sequence). Trimming stripped 7 bases from V and 8 bases from J, with 14 bases between. The CDR3 nucleotides are TGTGCCAGCACCGAATTACAGGCGGGCTACACCTTC. Amino acids: CASTELQAGYTF.

The rearrangement links TRBV18 to TRBJ2-3; 11 bases line up with TRBD1. Germline-derived CDR1 and CDR2 are KGHSH and LQKENI. V lost 2 bases to trimming and J lost 4 bases; unmatched junction nucleotides: 5. The CDR3 spans 16 residues. The CDR3 protein is CASSPRAGQGADTQYF. The CDR3 DNA sequence: TGTGCCAGCTCACCAAGAGCGGGACAGGGGGCAGATACGCAGTATTTT.

This clone came up once. This chain links TRBV14 with TRBJ2-1; the D gene is possibly TRBD1 (5 bases). This CDR3 is built from 17 residues. V dropped 5 bases and J dropped 4 bases, with 21 bases sitting between them. Germline CDR1 and CDR2: SGHDN and FVKESK. The CDR3 DNA reads as TGTGCCAGCAGCGAATCGTCGGACACCCCCTTATACAATGAGCAGTTCTTC. Translation: CASSESSDTPLYNEQFF.

This chain joins TRBV28 and TRBJ2-7; 8 bases are shared with TRBD2. Germline CDR1 and CDR2: MDHEN and SYDVKM. The CDR3 sequence is 13 residues long. V gave up 11 bases and J gave up 7 bases; unmatched junction bases: 13. The CDR3 DNA reads TGTGCCTTCACTCGGGGGGGCCCGGGGGAGCAGTACTTC. Encoded protein: CAFTRGGPGEQYF.

This clone was found once. The genes are TRBV4-3 and TRBJ2-7, with D unresolved. The CDR3 is made up of 15 amino acids. Germline V gives CDR1 LGHNA, CDR2 YSLEER. With 0 bases removed from V and 2 bases from J, the gap between germline ends came to 11 bases. CDR3 in amino acids: CASSQEFPSPYEQYF. In DNA form, the CDR3 reads TGCGCCAGCAGCCAAGAGTTTCCCAGTCCCTACGAGCAGTACTTC.

The chain has TRBV29-1 and TRBJ2-1; D is perhaps TRBD1 (5 bases). Trimming pared 6 bases from V and 7 bases from J, leaving 13 bases between. The CDR3 runs to 12 residues. CDR1 SQVTM and CDR2 ANQGSEA come from the germline V gene. The chain's CDR3 is CSVSNQGNEQFF. The CDR3 region has the DNA TGCAGCGTATCCAATCAGGGAAATGAGCAGTTCTTC.

This clone was observed a handful of times. The CDR3 sequence is CASSHLAADYEQYF. The CDR3 bases are TGTGCCAGCAGCCATCTCGCGGCAGATTACGAGCAGTACTTC. This chain uses TRBV11-2 with TRBJ2-7; D gene uncertain. Deletions cut 5 bases from V and 4 bases from J, with 15 bases between. The CDR3 loop spans 14 amino acids. CDR1 SGHAT and CDR2 FQNNGV come from the germline V gene.

The chain recombines TRBV28 with TRBJ2-5; a possible D gene is TRBD2 (5 bases). The CDR3 sequence is 12 residues long. Germline CDR1 MDHEN, CDR2 SYDVKM. The ends were cut back, 8 bases at V and 1 base at J, with 8 bases in the middle. The CDR3 sequence is CASGSFQETQYF. The CDR3 DNA reads as TGTGCCAGCGGGAGTTTCCAAGAGACCCAGTACTTC.

This chain connects TRBV5-1 to TRBJ2-1; 10 positions match TRBD2. This CDR3 is built from 17 residues. Germline V gene lookup returns CDR1 SGHRS and CDR2 YFSETQ. V was pared by 0 bases and J by 8 bases, with 11 bases of the junction left unmatched. CDR3 amino acids: CASSLGPSGREWDEQFF. The CDR3 DNA follows: TGCGCCAGCAGCTTGGGCCCTAGCGGGAGAGAATGGGATGAGCAGTTCTTC.